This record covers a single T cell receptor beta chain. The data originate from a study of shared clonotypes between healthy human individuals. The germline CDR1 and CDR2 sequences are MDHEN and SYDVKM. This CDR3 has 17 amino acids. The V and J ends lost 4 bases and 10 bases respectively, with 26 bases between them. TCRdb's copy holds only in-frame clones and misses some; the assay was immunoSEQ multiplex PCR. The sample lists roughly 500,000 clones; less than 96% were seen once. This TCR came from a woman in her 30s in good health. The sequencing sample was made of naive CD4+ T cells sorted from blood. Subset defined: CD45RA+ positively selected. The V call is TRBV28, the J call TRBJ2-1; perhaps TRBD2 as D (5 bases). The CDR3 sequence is CASSSWATTRTGGEQFF. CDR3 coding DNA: TGTGCCAGCAGTTCATGGGCGACTACTCGAACCGGCGGCGAGCAGTTCTTC.